The 18 T cell receptor beta chains in this list originate from one sample, sequenced in a study of cytomegalovirus exposure and HLA in healthy donors. PCR amplification relied on 60 Vbeta primers (plus 13 Jbeta primers). This table comes from immunoSEQ multiplex PCR, and its TCRdb copy is limited to in-frame clones, with some not included. The sample has 85,000 to 130,000 clones; approximately 80% are singletons. Sequencing was carried out using PBMCs. These TCRs come from a man aged 45-60 years in good health and CMV-seronegative.

The CDR3 region is CASSYVEGGSGYTF. CDR3 coding DNA: TGTGCCAGCAGTTACGTGGAGGGGGGGAGTGGCTACACCTTC. V usage is TRBV6-5 and J usage is TRBJ1-2; weak D call: TRBD1 (6 bases). This CDR3 is built from 14 residues. The V end was cut by 2 bases, the J end by 7 bases, with 14 bases between. Germline values: CDR1 MNHEY, CDR2 SVGAGI.

The genes are TRBV9 and TRBJ2-3; 7 nucleotides match TRBD1. The V and J ends lost 2 bases and 6 bases, in that order; junction bases with no gene match: 6. The CDR3 is made up of 14 amino acids. Germline CDR1 and CDR2: SGDLS and YYNGEE. In DNA form, the CDR3 reads TGTGCCAGCAGCGTTTATGAGGGGGCGGATACGCAGTATTTT. Encoded protein: CASSVYEGADTQYF.

The chain is built from TRBV15 and TRBJ1-6, with a weak D call TRBD1 (5 bases). V lost 11 bases to trimming and J lost 8 bases, with 22 bases between them. Germline assignment: CDR1 LNHNV and CDR2 YYDKDF (reference sequence). This CDR3 spans 15 amino acids. The CDR3 DNA reads as TGTGCCTCTTCAAGGGGCCTCTCGTCGGATTCACCCCTCCACTTT. Protein product: CASSRGLSSDSPLHF.

V gene TRBV5-8 combines with J gene TRBJ1-2; D is perhaps TRBD1 (6 bases). V gave up 0 bases and J gave up 2 bases, with 14 bases separating them. The V gene's germline CDR1 is SGHTS and CDR2 YDEGEE. CDR3 length: 16 residues. DNA of the CDR3: TGTGCCAGCAGCTTGGGCACTATTACAGGGAACTATGGCTACACCTTC. Its protein is CASSLGTITGNYGYTF.

This clone came up once. The gene calls are TRBV6-5 and TRBJ1-6; D uncertain. Germline CDR1 reads MNHEY; CDR2 reads SVGAGI. Trimming removed 0 bases from V and 7 bases from J, with 13 bases in between. This CDR3 has 16 amino acids. DNA for the CDR3: TGTGCCAGCAGTTACTCGAGCACGAGAGGGAATTCACCCCTCCACTTT. Its translation: CASSYSSTRGNSPLHF.

The chain combines TRBV9 with TRBJ2-3; unclear D gene. V was trimmed by 1 base and J by 6 bases, leaving 6 bases between them. This CDR3 region has 12 residues. CDR1 and CDR2 from the germline V gene are SGDLS and YYNGEE. CDR3 DNA sequence: TGTGCCAGCAGCGTAATTTCGGATACGCAGTATTTT. Encoded protein: CASSVISDTQYF.

This clone was seen more than once but under ten times. The genes are TRBV18 and TRBJ2-1, with a weak D call TRBD1 (6 bases). In germline, CDR1 is KGHSH, CDR2 LQKENI. Trimming shortened V by 3 bases and J by 3 bases, and 15 bases separated the two germline ends. This CDR3 is 16 amino acids long. The CDR3 region has the DNA TGTGCCAGCTCACCTTCCAGGGGCGACCTCTACAATGAGCAGTTCTTC. It encodes CASSPSRGDLYNEQFF.

The chain uses TRBV7-2 and TRBJ1-5; D call uncertain. The V end was cut by 4 bases, the J end by 3 bases, with 13 bases between. CDR1 SGHTA and CDR2 FQGNSA come from the germline V gene. This CDR3 has 15 amino acids. This chain's CDR3 is CASSSRPEPNQPQHF. The CDR3 DNA reads as TGTGCCAGCAGCTCCCGCCCCGAGCCCAATCAGCCCCAGCATTTT.

The genes are TRBV18 and TRBJ1-5; 9 bases agree with TRBD1. Trimming took 3 bases from V and 5 from J; bases not matched to a gene: 2. This CDR3 contains 14 residues. The germline CDR1 and CDR2 sequences are KGHSH and LQKENI. The CDR3 bases are TGTGCCAGCTCACCCGGGACAGGGTATCAGCCCCAGCATTTT. It specifies CASSPGTGYQPQHF.

The genes are TRBV23-1 and TRBJ1-1; 7 nucleotides agree with TRBD1. TRBV23-1 is noted as an ORF with a role that remains uncertain. V lost 0 bases and J lost 4; bases outside the gene matches: 8. The CDR3 runs 16 residues. The CDR3 loop reads CASSQSGARGSTEAFF. CDR3 nucleotide sequence: TGCGCCAGCAGTCAATCGGGAGCCAGGGGGTCCACTGAAGCTTTCTTT.

The chain combines TRBV27 with TRBJ1-5; TRBD1 aligns across 10 bases. This CDR3 has 17 residues. Germline-derived CDR1 and CDR2 are MNHEY and SMNVEV (reference sequence). Trimming at V came to 5 bases and at J to 3 bases, leaving 10 bases not matched to a gene. CDR3 residues: CASSPSPGTGDNQPQHF. In nucleotides, the CDR3 is TGTGCCAGCAGTCCCTCCCCCGGGACAGGGGACAATCAGCCCCAGCATTTT.

This chain uses TRBV23-1 with TRBJ1-2; D is possibly TRBD1 (5 bases). TRBV23-1 is sorted into the ORF group, with uncertain function. This CDR3 region has 15 residues. Trimming took off 2 bases at V and 4 bases at J, with 14 bases between the two ends. The CDR3 nucleotides are TGCGCCAGCAGTCAAACCAGGGTCCGCTGCTATGGCTACACCTTC. It codes for CASSQTRVRCYGYTF.

This chain joins TRBV2 and TRBJ1-3; possibly TRBD1 for D (5 bases). Germline CDR1 reads SNHLY; CDR2 reads FYNNEI. CDR3 length: 19 residues. Trimming left V 2 bases short and J 9 bases short, with 29 bases between. The CDR3 region is CASSERPYFDDLGGSTIYF. CDR3 DNA sequence: TGTGCCAGCAGTGAAAGGCCCTATTTTGACGATCTCGGGGGGAGCACCATATATTTT.

This clone was detected only once. V usage is TRBV19 and J usage is TRBJ2-5; 10 nucleotides align to TRBD1. This CDR3 is 14 amino acids long. Trimming removed 6 bases from V and 5 bases from J; junction bases left unmatched: 6. In germline, CDR1 is LNHDA, CDR2 SQIVND (reference sequence). For the CDR3, the DNA is TGTGCCAGTAGAGGGACAGGGGAGGGGGAGACCCAGTACTTC. This gives the protein CASRGTGEGETQYF.

This clone was seen a handful of times. The genes are TRBV5-8 and TRBJ2-7; D gene ambiguous. Per the germline V gene, CDR1 is SGHTS and CDR2 is YDEGEE. V was shortened by 0 bases and J by 3 bases, with 10 bases between the two germline ends. This CDR3 comprises 14 residues. The chain's CDR3 is CASSLGHLIYEQYF. The CDR3 DNA reads as TGTGCCAGCAGCTTGGGGCATTTAATCTACGAGCAGTACTTC.

The chain combines TRBV6-1 with TRBJ2-3, with D unresolved. This CDR3 region has 16 residues. In germline, CDR1 is MNHNS, CDR2 SASEGT. V was shortened by 2 bases and J by 3 bases, with 15 bases between the two germline ends. This CDR3 reads CASSEFGWYGTDTQYF. CDR3 nucleotide sequence: TGTGCCAGCAGTGAATTCGGGTGGTACGGGACAGATACGCAGTATTTT.

The genes are TRBV6-4 and TRBJ1-4, with unresolved D. The CDR3 is made up of 17 amino acids. Per germline, CDR1 MRHNA and CDR2 SNTAGT. The V and J ends lost 2 bases and 6 bases respectively, with 19 bases between them. The DNA for the CDR3 is TGTGCCAGCAGTGACCCGATGCCCGCCTGGGCAGATGAAAAACTGTTTTTT. Translated: CASSDPMPAWADEKLFF.

The chain joins TRBV6-7 to TRBJ1-1; 7 bases agree with TRBD1. TRBV6-7 is designated an ORF whose function remains uncertain. J gave up 3 bases and V 4 bases, and 5 bases lay outside the gene matches. This CDR3 comprises 14 residues. Here the CDR3 DNA reads TGTGCCAGCAGTTGGGGACAGAGATACACTGAAGCTTTCTTT. It is translated as CASSWGQRYTEAFF.